This passage covers 18 T cell receptor beta chains from one sample sequenced in a study of CD8 T cells in Susac syndrome. With random hexamers, reverse transcription was performed on about 0.45 to 1 ug of RNA. TCRdb fed the immunoSEQ multiplex PCR reads into MiXCR, producing one record per CDR3 protein. The table records about 120,000 distinct CDR3 sequences, over 95% of them present only once. Sample: CD4+ T cells from PBMCs. These receptors came from a human donor with Susac syndrome.

The gene calls are TRBV12-3 or TRBV12-4 and TRBJ2-1; 12 nucleotides match TRBD2. The CDR3 extends over 19 amino acids. The V gene end was trimmed by 5 bases and the J gene end by 3 bases; junction bases not matched to a gene: 14. As DNA, the CDR3 is TGTGCCAGCAGTAAGCCCCCCCTAGCGGGAGGGCCGAGCTACAATGAGCAGTTCTTC. It is translated as CASSKPPLAGGPSYNEQFF.

V is TRBV20-1 and J is TRBJ2-1, with TRBD2 matching over 8 bases. CDR1 DFQATT and CDR2 SNEGSKA come from the germline V gene (reference sequence). The CDR3 length is 15 residues. The V gene end was trimmed by 5 bases and the J gene end by 2 bases; junction bases not matched to a gene: 8. The CDR3 DNA is TGCAGTGCTCCCCAGAGGCGGGGGGCCTACAATGAGCAGTTCTTC. This translates into CSAPQRRGAYNEQFF.

The chain carries TRBV7-9 and TRBJ2-1; possible D gene TRBD2, 5 bases. Germline V gives CDR1 SEHNR, CDR2 FQNEAQ (reference sequence). The V and J ends lost 5 bases and 3 bases respectively, with 11 bases between them. This CDR3 region has 14 residues. The CDR3 DNA sequence: TGTGCCAGCAGCCAGACCGGGATCTACAATGAGCAGTTCTTC. It is translated as CASSQTGIYNEQFF.

A word on this clonotype: The junction shows a germline mismatch at one end, possibly a read error. The chain carries TRBV11-2 and TRBJ2-2, with TRBD2 matching over 13 bases. The CDR3 runs to 18 residues. The germline V gene has CDR1 SGHAT and CDR2 FQNNGV. CDR3 sequence reads: CASSFFPGTSGNAGELFF. The CDR3 DNA follows: TGTGCCAGCAGCTTTTTCCCAGGGACTAGCGGGAACGCCGGGGAGCTGTTTTTT. Complete variable domain (other parts from reference TRBV11-2 and TRBJ2-2): EAGVAQSPRYKIIEKRQSVAFWCNPISGHATLYWYQQILGQGPKLLIQFQNNGVVDDSQLPKDRFSAERLKGVDSTLKIQPAKLEDSAVYLCASSFFPGTSGNAGELFFGEGSRLTVL.

The gene calls are TRBV30 and TRBJ2-7; TRBD1 matches at 7 bases. The germline gives CDR1 GTSNPN, CDR2 SVGIG (reference sequence). The CDR3 is 13 amino acids. The ends lost 6 bases at V and 2 bases at J; junction bases unmatched: 7. The DNA for the CDR3 is TGTGCCTGTACCGGGACAGCTACCTACGAGCAGTACTTC. This codes for CACTGTATYEQYF.

CDR3 bases: TGTGCCAGTAGTCTCAGGGGGTCGGAGACCCAGTACTTC. Its translation: CASSLRGSETQYF. The rearrangement links TRBV5-4 to TRBJ2-5; TRBD1 aligns across 7 bases. With 8 bases clipped from V and 5 bases from J, the junction kept 9 bases outside the gene matches. Germline V CDR1 and CDR2: SGHNT, YYREEE (reference sequence). This CDR3 contains 13 residues.

The V and J genes are TRBV20-1 and TRBJ2-1; 10 bases fit TRBD2. The CDR3 is 15 amino acids. Germline-derived CDR1 and CDR2 are DFQATT and SNEGSKA (reference sequence). V trimming: 0 bases; J trimming: 8 bases; junction bases outside the gene matches: 7. The CDR3 region is CSARDPSGSPDEQFF. The CDR3 coding sequence is TGCAGTGCTAGAGATCCTAGCGGGAGCCCGGATGAGCAGTTCTTC.

The rearrangement links TRBV5-6 to TRBJ2-2, with D hard to call. V gave up 0 bases and J gave up 5 bases, with 11 bases separating them. Germline lookup yields CDR1 SGHDT and CDR2 YYEEEE. This CDR3 spans 15 amino acids. CDR3 in DNA: TGTGCCAGCAGCTTGGGAAGTGTAGGGACCGGGGAGCTGTTTTTT. It is translated as CASSLGSVGTGELFF. The complete variable domain, with remaining parts taken from reference TRBV5-6 and TRBJ2-2, reads DAGVTQSPTHLIKTRGQQVTLRCSPKSGHDTVSWYQQALGQGPQFIFQYYEEEERQRGNFPDRFSGHQFPNYSSELNVNALLLGDSALYLCASSLGSVGTGELFFGEGSRLTVL.

CDR3 residues: CSATGDTEAFF. The CDR3 DNA is TGCAGTGCTACAGGGGACACTGAAGCTTTCTTT. The chain uses TRBV20-1 and TRBJ1-1; a weak D match, TRBD1 (6 bases). The CDR3 is 11 amino acids. V was clipped by 4 bases and J by 3 bases, with 6 bases between them. Looked up from germline, CDR1 is DFQATT and CDR2 is SNEGSKA (reference sequence).

This clonotype was recorded once. The rearrangement links TRBV24-1 to TRBJ2-1, with D perhaps matching TRBD1 or TRBD2 (7 bases each). In germline, CDR1 is KGHDR, CDR2 SFDVKD. The length of the CDR3 is 16 residues. The V and J ends lost 4 bases and 11 bases respectively, with 23 bases between them. The CDR3 reads CATSDPTGDASGKQFF. The CDR3 DNA reads TGTGCCACCAGTGACCCCACAGGGGACGCGAGCGGGAAGCAGTTCTTC.

The gene calls are TRBV7-2 and TRBJ2-3; a possible D gene is TRBD2 (5 bases). Germline assignment: CDR1 SGHTA and CDR2 FQGNSA. The CDR3 length is 15 residues. V lost 5 bases and J 6 bases, leaving 18 bases between the germline ends. CDR3 in amino acids: CASSPGTLVSDTQYF. The CDR3 DNA reads TGTGCCAGCAGCCCCGGCACACTAGTTTCGGATACGCAGTATTTT. Full variable domain (remainder filled in from reference TRBV7-2 and TRBJ2-3): GAGVSQSPSNKVTEKGKDVELRCDPISGHTALYWYRQSLGQGLEFLIYFQGNSAPDKSGLPSDRFSAERTGGSVSTLTIQRTQQEDSAVYLCASSPGTLVSDTQYFGPGTRLTVL.

The chain employs TRBV29-1 and TRBJ2-7, with D possibly being TRBD1 or TRBD2 (5 bases each). Germline V gene lookup returns CDR1 SQVTM and CDR2 ANQGSEA. V lost 4 bases and J 2 bases, leaving 12 bases between the germline ends. CDR3 length equals 13 residues. The CDR3: CSVASRGAYEQYF. The CDR3 nucleotides read TGCAGCGTTGCTAGCCGGGGCGCCTACGAGCAGTACTTC.

The genes are TRBV30 and TRBJ1-2, with TRBD1 as a possible D gene (5 bases). CDR3 size: 13 residues. Germline assignment: CDR1 GTSNPN and CDR2 SVGIG (reference sequence). Trimming cost V 0 bases and J 0 bases, with 5 bases left between them. The CDR3 is CAWSVQANYGYTF. The CDR3 DNA is TGTGCCTGGAGTGTACAGGCTAACTATGGCTACACCTTC.

This rearrangement joins TRBV4-3 to TRBJ1-2; D gene uncertain. Germline assignment: CDR1 LGHNA and CDR2 YSLEER. V was cut by 2 bases and J by 5 bases, with 15 bases left in between. The CDR3 is 15 amino acids. DNA of the CDR3: TGCGCCAGCAGCCAATTCGGGGATGCCCTATATGGCTACACCTTC. Its translation is CASSQFGDALYGYTF.

The table lists this clonotype with a count of one. The chain uses TRBV7-3 and TRBJ2-5; D not resolved. The CDR3 runs to 13 residues. Trimming left V 0 bases short and J 7 bases short, with 9 bases between. The V gene's germline CDR1 is SGHTA and CDR2 FQGTGA. CDR3 DNA: TGTGCCAGCAGCTTAACAGACCTGGGGACCCAGTACTTC. It yields the protein CASSLTDLGTQYF.

The CDR3 loop is CASSLELPGLAGVGTDTQYF. The CDR3 DNA is TGTGCCAGCAGCTTGGAACTTCCGGGACTAGCGGGAGTGGGCACAGATACGCAGTATTTT. The J gene is TRBJ2-3, the V gene TRBV5-4; 14 nucleotides match TRBD2. V shed 0 bases and J 1 base; nucleotides not matched to a gene: 10. This CDR3 comprises 20 residues. The germline gives CDR1 SGHNT, CDR2 YYREEE (reference sequence). Complete variable domain (other parts from reference TRBV5-4 and TRBJ2-3): ETGVTQSPTHLIKTRGQQVTLRCSSQSGHNTVSWYQQALGQGPQFIFQYYREEENGRGNFPPRFSGLQFPNYSSELNVNALELDDSALYLCASSLELPGLAGVGTDTQYFGPGTRLTVL.

The chain employs TRBV29-1 and TRBJ2-3; D is undetermined. Germline assignment: CDR1 SQVTM and CDR2 ANQGSEA. This CDR3 spans 13 amino acids. Trimming took off 2 bases at V and 6 bases at J, with 12 bases between the two ends. CDR3 amino acids: CSVEFPSADTQYF. In DNA form, the CDR3 reads TGCAGCGTTGAATTCCCGTCCGCGGATACGCAGTATTTT.

The chain uses TRBV28 and TRBJ2-7; D call uncertain. Germline CDR1 MDHEN, CDR2 SYDVKM. Deletions cut 6 bases from V and 0 bases from J, with 12 bases between. CDR3 length equals 14 residues. The CDR3, as DNA: TGTGCCAGCAGGGCACTCCAGAGCTCCTACGAGCAGTACTTC. This encodes CASRALQSSYEQYF.